A single TCR beta chain is shown here with its context. Its antigen remains unidentified. This entry comes from a study of T cells in Graves' hyperthyroidism and ophthalmopathy. V gave up 4 bases and J gave up 9 bases; unmatched junction bases: 12. The CDR3 consists of 14 residues. CDR1 is DFQATT and CDR2 is SNEGSKA in the germline V gene (reference sequence). The study enrolled patients aged 18 to 65 with newly diagnosed hyperthyroidism of under 2 months' duration. Isolation of PBMCs was performed on around 9.4 ml fresh peripheral blood. Amplification of TCR beta CDR3 regions was performed using RNA transcripts as template. When the TCR CDR3 underwent first-round RT-PCR, the HTBI primer set was used. MiXCR, run by TCRdb on the multiplex PCR reads, gives a single entry per CDR3 protein. Altogether 650,000 to 750,000 distinct CDR3 sequences are present, roughly 15% being singletons, with the ten largest covering roughly 10%.

Overall study results and limits: Median prediction lead before ophthalmopathy onset was around 7 months with the model. Separating ophthalmopathy from stable hyperthyroidism was achieved by a 13 V-J model.

The sequence derives from a woman aged 18-29 years with Graves' hyperthyroidism. This rearrangement joins TRBV20-1 to TRBJ2-1; 7 positions match TRBD2. Sequenced input: blood. The CDR3 loop reads CSATRNGGGGEQFF. CDR3 sequence (DNA): TGCAGTGCTACCCGAAATGGGGGGGGGGGTGAGCAGTTCTTC.